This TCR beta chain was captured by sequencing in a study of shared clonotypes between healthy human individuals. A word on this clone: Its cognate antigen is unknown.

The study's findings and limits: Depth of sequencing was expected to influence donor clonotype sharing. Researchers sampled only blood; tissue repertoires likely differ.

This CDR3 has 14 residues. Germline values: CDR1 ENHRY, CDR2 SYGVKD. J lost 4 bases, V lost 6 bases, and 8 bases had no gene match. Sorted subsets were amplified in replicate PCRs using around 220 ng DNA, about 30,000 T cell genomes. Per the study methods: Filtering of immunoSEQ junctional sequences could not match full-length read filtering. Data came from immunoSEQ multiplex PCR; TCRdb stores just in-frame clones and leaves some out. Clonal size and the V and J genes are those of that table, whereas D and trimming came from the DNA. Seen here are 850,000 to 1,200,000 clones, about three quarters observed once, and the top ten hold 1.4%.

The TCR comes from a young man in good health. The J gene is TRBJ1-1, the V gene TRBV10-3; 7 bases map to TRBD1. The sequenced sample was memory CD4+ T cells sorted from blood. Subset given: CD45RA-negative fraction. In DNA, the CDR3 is TGTGCCATCAGCACAGGGGATGAGATCACTGAAGCTTTCTTT. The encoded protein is CAISTGDEITEAFF.